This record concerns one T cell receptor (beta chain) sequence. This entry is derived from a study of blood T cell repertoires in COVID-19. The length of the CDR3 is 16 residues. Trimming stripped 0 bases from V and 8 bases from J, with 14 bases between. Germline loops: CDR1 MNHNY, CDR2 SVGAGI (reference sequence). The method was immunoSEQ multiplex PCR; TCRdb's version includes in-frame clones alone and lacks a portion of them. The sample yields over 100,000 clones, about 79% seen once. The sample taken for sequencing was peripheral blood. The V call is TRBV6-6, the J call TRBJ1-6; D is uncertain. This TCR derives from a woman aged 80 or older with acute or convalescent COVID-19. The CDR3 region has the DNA TGTGCCAGCAGTTACTCGACGACACAAAGGCATTCACCCCTCCACTTT. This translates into CASSYSTTQRHSPLHF.